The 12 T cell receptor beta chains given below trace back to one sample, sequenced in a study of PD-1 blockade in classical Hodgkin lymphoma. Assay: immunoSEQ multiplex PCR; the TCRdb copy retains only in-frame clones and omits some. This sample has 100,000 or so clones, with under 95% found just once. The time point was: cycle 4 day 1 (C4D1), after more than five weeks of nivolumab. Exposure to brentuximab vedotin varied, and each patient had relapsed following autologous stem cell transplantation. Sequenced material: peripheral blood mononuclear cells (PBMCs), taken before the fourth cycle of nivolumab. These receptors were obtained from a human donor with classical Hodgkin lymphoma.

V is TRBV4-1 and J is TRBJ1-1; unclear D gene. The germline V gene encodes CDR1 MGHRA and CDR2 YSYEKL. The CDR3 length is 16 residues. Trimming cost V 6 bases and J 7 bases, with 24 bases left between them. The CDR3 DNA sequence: TGCGCCAGCAGACCCAGAGGTGACCAGCCCACCTATGAAGCTTTCTTT. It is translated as CASRPRGDQPTYEAFF.

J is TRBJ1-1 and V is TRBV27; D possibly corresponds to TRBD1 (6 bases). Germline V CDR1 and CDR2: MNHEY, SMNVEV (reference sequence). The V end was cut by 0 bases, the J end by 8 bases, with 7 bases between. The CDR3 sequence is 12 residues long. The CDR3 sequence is CASSLSGGEAFF. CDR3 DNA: TGTGCCAGCAGTTTATCAGGGGGGGAAGCTTTCTTT.

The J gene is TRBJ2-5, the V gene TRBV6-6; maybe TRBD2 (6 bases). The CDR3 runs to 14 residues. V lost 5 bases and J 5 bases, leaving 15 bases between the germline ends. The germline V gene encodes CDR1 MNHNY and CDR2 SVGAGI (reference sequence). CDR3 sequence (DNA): TGTGCCAGCAGTCAGACTAGTACCGGGGAGACCCAGTACTTC. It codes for CASSQTSTGETQYF.

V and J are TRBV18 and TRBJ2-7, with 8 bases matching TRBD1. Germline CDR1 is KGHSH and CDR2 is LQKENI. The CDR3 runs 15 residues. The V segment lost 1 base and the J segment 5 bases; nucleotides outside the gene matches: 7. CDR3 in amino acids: CASSPLSGGRHEQYF. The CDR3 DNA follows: TGTGCCAGCTCACCACTTTCAGGGGGCCGCCACGAGCAGTACTTC.

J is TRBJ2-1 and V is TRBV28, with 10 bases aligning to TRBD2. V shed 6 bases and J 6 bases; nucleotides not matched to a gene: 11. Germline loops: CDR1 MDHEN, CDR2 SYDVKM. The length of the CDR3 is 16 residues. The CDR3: CASSFGWLAGANEQFF. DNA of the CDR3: TGTGCCAGCAGCTTCGGGTGGCTAGCGGGAGCCAATGAGCAGTTCTTC.

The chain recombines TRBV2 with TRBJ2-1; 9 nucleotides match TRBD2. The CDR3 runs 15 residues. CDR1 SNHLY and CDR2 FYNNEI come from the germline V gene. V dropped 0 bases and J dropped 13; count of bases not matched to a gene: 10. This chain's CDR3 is CASSEASSGGIYQFF. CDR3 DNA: TGTGCCAGCAGTGAAGCAAGTAGCGGGGGAATCTACCAGTTCTTC.

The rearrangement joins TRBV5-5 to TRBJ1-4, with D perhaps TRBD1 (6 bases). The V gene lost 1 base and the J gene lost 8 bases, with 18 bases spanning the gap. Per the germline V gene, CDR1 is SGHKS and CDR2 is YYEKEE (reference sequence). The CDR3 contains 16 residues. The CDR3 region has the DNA TGTGCCAGCAGCTTGAAGCAGGGGCTAGGAGGGGAAAAACTGTTTTTT. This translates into CASSLKQGLGGEKLFF.

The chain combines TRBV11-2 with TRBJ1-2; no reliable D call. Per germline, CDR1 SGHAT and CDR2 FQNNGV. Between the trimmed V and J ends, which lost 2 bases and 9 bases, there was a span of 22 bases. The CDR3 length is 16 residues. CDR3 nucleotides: TGTGCCAGCAGCTTACTCCAAGGTCGTTATCCCTCCAGCTACACCTTC. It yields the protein CASSLLQGRYPSSYTF.

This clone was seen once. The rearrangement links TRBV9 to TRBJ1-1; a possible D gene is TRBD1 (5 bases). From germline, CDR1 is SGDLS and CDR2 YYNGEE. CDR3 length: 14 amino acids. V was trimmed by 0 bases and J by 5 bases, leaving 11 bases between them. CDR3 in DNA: TGTGCCAGCAGCGTAGAAATTGGGACGACTGAAGCTTTCTTT. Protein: CASSVEIGTTEAFF.

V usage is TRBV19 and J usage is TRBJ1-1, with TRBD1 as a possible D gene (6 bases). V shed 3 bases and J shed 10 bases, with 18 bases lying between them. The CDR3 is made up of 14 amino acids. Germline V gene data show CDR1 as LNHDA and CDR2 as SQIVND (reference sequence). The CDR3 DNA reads TGTGCCAGTAGTATTGGGGGCGAGGGAATCGGAGCTTTCTTT. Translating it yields CASSIGGEGIGAFF.

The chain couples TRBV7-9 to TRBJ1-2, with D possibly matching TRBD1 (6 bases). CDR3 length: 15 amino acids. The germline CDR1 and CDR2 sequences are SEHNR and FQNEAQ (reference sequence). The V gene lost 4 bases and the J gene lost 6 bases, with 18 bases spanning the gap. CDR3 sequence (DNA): TGTGCCAGCAGCTCCCCTGGGGGGGCGATAGATGGCTACACCTTC. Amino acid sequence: CASSSPGGAIDGYTF. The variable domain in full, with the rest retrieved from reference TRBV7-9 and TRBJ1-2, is DTGVSQNPRHKITKRGQNVTFRCDPISEHNRLYWYRQTLGQGPEFLTYFQNEAQLEKSRLLSDRFSAERPKGSFSTLEIQRTEQGDSAMYLCASSSPGGAIDGYTFGSGTRLTVV.

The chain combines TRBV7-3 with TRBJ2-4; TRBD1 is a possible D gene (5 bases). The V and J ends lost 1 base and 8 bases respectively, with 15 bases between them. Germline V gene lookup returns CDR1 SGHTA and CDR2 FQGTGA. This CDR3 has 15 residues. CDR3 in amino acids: CASSLRLSRAHIQYF. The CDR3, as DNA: TGTGCCAGCAGCTTAAGGTTGTCCAGGGCTCACATTCAGTACTTC.